Listed here are 2 T cell receptor beta chains from one sample, sequenced in a study of blood T cell repertoires in COVID-19. Data came from immunoSEQ multiplex PCR; TCRdb stores just in-frame clones and leaves some out. The sample lists some 70,000 clones, roughly 90% occurring once. The sequenced material came from peripheral blood. These TCRs come from a man between 40 and 49 years old with COVID-19, enrolled during active disease.

This clone was detected only once. CDR3 coding DNA: TGTGCCAGCAGCTTAGTGGCAGGGGGCTTCACTGAAGCTTTCTTT. It encodes CASSLVAGGFTEAFF. This chain joins TRBV7-9 and TRBJ1-1, with 8 bases that match TRBD1. CDR1 is SEHNR, CDR2 FQNEAQ, per germline (reference sequence). The CDR3 contains 15 residues. V was pared by 1 base and J by 4 bases, with 5 bases of the junction left unmatched. Combining the CDR3 with reference TRBV7-9 and TRBJ1-1 gives the whole variable domain DTGVSQNPRHKITKRGQNVTFRCDPISEHNRLYWYRQTLGQGPEFLTYFQNEAQLEKSRLLSDRFSAERPKGSFSTLEIQRTEQGDSAMYLCASSLVAGGFTEAFFGQGTRLTVV.

The chain is built from TRBV6-5 and TRBJ1-6; 8 nucleotides line up with TRBD1. The CDR3 is 15 residues long. Germline V gene lookup returns CDR1 MNHEY and CDR2 SVGAGI. With 6 bases clipped from V and 8 bases from J, the junction kept 9 bases outside the gene matches. The CDR3 bases are TGTGCCAGCAGCACTTTCCTGACAGGGGATTCACCCCTCCACTTT. Translated: CASSTFLTGDSPLHF.